This T cell receptor (beta chain) was sequenced for a study of cytomegalovirus exposure and HLA in healthy donors. Worth noting for this clone: Antigen specificity is unknown.

The PCR had 60 Vbeta and 13 Jbeta primers. Sequencing was performed with immunoSEQ multiplex PCR; in TCRdb, only in-frame clones are kept and a portion is missing. The sample has 150,000 to 200,000 clones; 65% to 80% are singletons. After removal of 4 bases from V and 3 bases from J, the junction contained 0 bases not matched to a gene. The germline V gene has CDR1 MNHNS and CDR2 SASEGT. This CDR3 spans 14 amino acids. Overall study findings and caveats: Prior analysis indicated that the majority of TCR beta V segments exhibited productivity approximately 90% or approximately 30% of the time. Per a later analysis, HLA-associated TCR beta chains showed more clonal expansion than other, equally common TCR beta chains.

The rearrangement links TRBV6-1 to TRBJ1-5, with 10 bases fitting TRBD1. Sequenced: PBMCs. The source of this sequence is a man aged 18 to 35 in good health and CMV-seropositive. The CDR3 is CASSGQGANQPQHF. CDR3 sequence (DNA): TGTGCCAGCAGTGGACAGGGGGCCAATCAGCCCCAGCATTTT.